Following are 16 T cell receptor beta chains from one sample sequenced in a study of OX40 agonist ivuxolimab in advanced cancers. The library was built by means of the immunoSEQ multiplex PCR assay. TCRdb re-hosts the immuneACCESS table, in-frame sequences only. Its copies lack some clones; in the studies checked, an unresolved V gene accounts for under half of them, and the cause for the rest is not known. In all, the sample holds roughly 61,000 clones, and around 82% of those were seen once. The ten largest make up under 0.65% of the sample. The source material was CD4+ or CD8+ T cells sorted from blood, sampled in a trial of the OX40 agonist ivuxolimab. These receptors were taken from an adult with an advanced solid tumor such as melanoma, head and neck, liver or kidney cancer.

The gene calls are TRBV18 and TRBJ2-2, with TRBD1 as a possible D gene (5 bases). Trimming left V 1 base short and J 4 bases short, with 10 bases between. Germline values: CDR1 KGHSH, CDR2 LQKENI. The CDR3 length is 15 residues. CDR3 amino acids: CASSPQGPGTGELFF. DNA for the CDR3: TGTGCCAGCTCACCACAGGGGCCGGGCACCGGGGAGCTGTTTTTT.

V is TRBV27 and J is TRBJ2-3; D might be TRBD1 (6 bases). The CDR3 consists of 14 residues. Germline V lookup: CDR1 MNHEY, CDR2 SMNVEV (reference sequence). V was clipped by 0 bases and J by 9 bases, with 13 bases between them. CDR3 DNA: TGTGCCAGCAGTTTATCGAACAGGGTGGAGACGCAGTATTTT. It encodes CASSLSNRVETQYF.

This sequence joins TRBV6-5 and TRBJ2-7, with 7 bases fitting TRBD2. The CDR3 is 13 amino acids. Trimming took 3 bases from V and 6 from J; bases not matched to a gene: 5. The V gene's germline CDR1 is MNHEY and CDR2 SVGAGI. Here the CDR3 DNA reads TGTGCCAGCAGTTATCAGCGGGACCGCGAGCAGTACTTC. Amino acids: CASSYQRDREQYF.

This chain uses TRBV5-1 with TRBJ2-1; 13 bases align to TRBD2. Germline CDR1 is SGHRS and CDR2 is YFSETQ. The CDR3 extends over 15 amino acids. The V and J ends lost 5 bases and 4 bases, in that order; junction bases with no gene match: 3. CDR3 DNA sequence: TGCGCCAGCAGACAACTAGCGGGAGGGTACAATGAGCAGTTCTTC. Amino acid sequence: CASRQLAGGYNEQFF.

CDR3 residues: CAWRPLGQTYNEQFF. The DNA of the CDR3 is TGTGCCTGGAGACCCCTGGGGCAGACTTACAATGAGCAGTTCTTC. The chain is built from TRBV30 and TRBJ2-1; a weak D match, TRBD1 (5 bases). The CDR3 is 15 amino acids. Between the trimmed V and J ends, which lost 3 bases and 4 bases, there was a span of 16 bases. CDR1 is GTSNPN and CDR2 is SVGIG in the germline V gene (reference sequence).

This chain joins TRBV12-5 and TRBJ2-1; a possible D gene is TRBD1 (6 bases). CDR3 length equals 17 residues. The V and J ends lost 8 bases and 0 bases respectively, with 20 bases between them. Germline CDR1 LGHNT, CDR2 FRNRAP. The CDR3 reads CASSWGPQSFSYNEQFF. CDR3 coding DNA: TGTGCTAGTAGTTGGGGGCCACAGTCGTTCTCCTACAATGAGCAGTTCTTC.

This clone appeared once. This chain links TRBV28 with TRBJ2-3; possibly TRBD2 for D (6 bases). V lost 6 bases to trimming and J lost 0 bases, with 13 bases between them. The CDR3 spans 15 residues. CDR1 and CDR2 from the germline V gene are MDHEN and SYDVKM. This CDR3 is CASSLSGGSTDTQYF. CDR3 nucleotide sequence: TGTGCCAGCAGCCTTAGCGGAGGGAGCACAGATACGCAGTATTTT.

This rearrangement joins TRBV18 to TRBJ2-7; the D gene is possibly TRBD1 (6 bases). Per germline, CDR1 KGHSH and CDR2 LQKENI. The CDR3 sequence is 16 residues long. Trimming took 1 base from V and 5 from J, leaving 18 bases between them. The DNA for the CDR3 is TGTGCCAGCTCACCACAATCCGCTCCAGGGGCCAACGAGCAGTACTTC. It yields the protein CASSPQSAPGANEQYF. Full variable domain (outside the CDR3, taken from reference TRBV18 and TRBJ2-7): NAGVMQNPRHLVRRRGQEARLRCSPMKGHSHVYWYRQLPEEGLKFMVYLQKENIIDESGMPKERFSAEFPKEGPSILRIQQVVRGDSAAYFCASSPQSAPGANEQYFGPGTRLTVT.

CDR3 nucleotide sequence: TGTGCCAGCAGCTCGAGTTTCACAGATACGCAGTATTTT. It translates to CASSSSFTDTQYF. The chain recombines TRBV11-2 with TRBJ2-3; D remains unclear. Between the trimmed V and J ends, which lost 4 bases and 2 bases, there was a span of 7 bases. This CDR3 has 13 amino acids. Per the germline V gene, CDR1 is SGHAT and CDR2 is FQNNGV.

This sequence joins TRBV5-1 and TRBJ2-5; D is perhaps TRBD1 (5 bases). The V gene lost 1 base and the J gene lost 5 bases, with 9 bases spanning the gap. Germline CDR1 SGHRS, CDR2 YFSETQ. This CDR3 has 13 residues. The CDR3 DNA reads TGCGCCAGCAGCTTGAGGGGTGGGGAGACCCAGTACTTC. Translating it yields CASSLRGGETQYF.

This chain joins TRBV7-8 and TRBJ2-1; 8 nucleotides agree with TRBD2. V was clipped by 5 bases and J by 8 bases; unmatched bases: 8. CDR1 is SGHVS and CDR2 is FQNEAQ in the germline V gene. The CDR3 length is 14 residues. CDR3 loop: CASSAGLGLHEQFF. In nucleotides, the CDR3 is TGTGCCAGCAGCGCGGGACTAGGCTTGCATGAGCAGTTCTTC.

The chain uses TRBV5-5 and TRBJ1-4, with D perhaps TRBD1 (5 bases). The CDR3 loop spans 15 amino acids. V lost 3 bases and J 6 bases, leaving 15 bases between the germline ends. Germline assignment: CDR1 SGHKS and CDR2 YYEKEE (reference sequence). The CDR3 loop reads CASSWDWTLDEKLFF. CDR3 nucleotides: TGTGCCAGCAGCTGGGACTGGACGCTCGATGAAAAACTGTTTTTT.

The chain employs TRBV5-1 and TRBJ2-7; 12 bases line up with TRBD2. CDR1 and CDR2 (germline): SGHRS, YFSETQ. Trimming took 3 bases from V and 7 from J; bases not matched to a gene: 5. CDR3 length equals 14 residues. The CDR3 region is CASSSSGRAWEQYF. Written as DNA, the CDR3 is TGCGCCAGCAGCTCTAGCGGGAGGGCCTGGGAGCAGTACTTC.

About this clone: At one boundary the junction diverges from the germline segment, which might be a read error. V and J are TRBV6-1 and TRBJ2-3, with D unclear. The germline gives CDR1 MNHNS, CDR2 SASEGT. The CDR3 covers 13 residues. The CDR3 coding sequence is TGTACCAGCAGTGAAGCGCGCCCAGATACGCAGTATTTT. This codes for CTSSEARPDTQYF.

This clone has a count of ten or more. The chain carries TRBV7-9 and TRBJ2-1; D might be TRBD2 (5 bases). The CDR3 runs 15 residues. V was shortened by 2 bases and J by 0 bases, with 8 bases between the two germline ends. Germline V gene sequence: CDR1 SEHNR, CDR2 FQNEAQ (reference sequence). The CDR3 loop is CASSLMGSSYNEQFF. In DNA, the CDR3 is TGTGCCAGCAGCTTAATGGGGAGCTCCTACAATGAGCAGTTCTTC.

The chain combines TRBV5-4 with TRBJ2-5, with a tentative D call TRBD1 (7 bases). Germline assignment: CDR1 SGHNT and CDR2 YYREEE (reference sequence). The germline V and J ends were trimmed by 4 bases and 4 bases, with 23 bases remaining between them. The CDR3 extends over 17 amino acids. CDR3 nucleotide sequence: TGTGCCAGCAGCAACCCAGGGGGACTGACTTGGGGAGAGACCCAGTACTTC. This gives the protein CASSNPGGLTWGETQYF.